These 27 T cell receptor beta chains were all obtained from the same sample, sequenced in a study of blood T cell repertoires in COVID-19. Generated by immunoSEQ multiplex PCR, the TCRdb table keeps only in-frame clones and is missing some. Here the sample spans 200,000 to 300,000 clones, 75% to 90% being singletons. The sequencing sample was made of peripheral blood. The source of these receptors is a woman aged 30 to 39 who had recovered from COVID-19.

The chain carries TRBV19 and TRBJ1-2, with D unclear. The germline V gene encodes CDR1 LNHDA and CDR2 SQIVND (reference sequence). V lost 3 bases to trimming and J lost 3 bases, with 11 bases between them. CDR3 size: 14 residues. As DNA, the CDR3 is TGTGCCAGTAGTATTAATTTCCGTGACTATGGCTACACCTTC. Protein: CASSINFRDYGYTF. The complete variable domain, with remaining parts taken from reference TRBV19 and TRBJ1-2, reads DGGITQSPKYLFRKEGQNVTLSCEQNLNHDAMYWYRQDPGQGLRLIYYSQIVNDFQKGDIAEGYSVSREKKESFPLTVTSAQKNPTAFYLCASSINFRDYGYTFGSGTRLTVV.

This chain joins TRBV25-1 and TRBJ1-1; 9 positions match TRBD1. The CDR3 contains 15 residues. CDR1 and CDR2 from the germline V gene are MGHDK and SYGVNS. Unmatched junction bases numbered 11, after V lost 7 bases and J lost 5 bases. The CDR3 bases are TGTGCCAGCACTTCCCGCCGGGACAGGGCGACTGAAGCTTTCTTT. Protein: CASTSRRDRATEAFF.

This clone has only one observation. The chain carries TRBV11-2 and TRBJ1-4; a weak D match, TRBD1 (6 bases). This CDR3 contains 14 residues. V was shortened by 5 bases and J by 7 bases, with 14 bases between the two germline ends. The V gene's germline CDR1 is SGHAT and CDR2 FQNNGV. CDR3 protein: CASSEQGFSEKLFF. Written as DNA, the CDR3 is TGTGCCAGCAGCGAACAGGGATTTAGTGAAAAACTGTTTTTT.

The chain employs TRBV19 and TRBJ2-7; possible D gene TRBD1, 6 bases. CDR1 and CDR2 (germline): LNHDA, SQIVND (reference sequence). V lost 5 bases and J lost 5, with 13 bases in between. This CDR3 has 13 residues. The CDR3 sequence: CASSLTRGDEQYF. In DNA form, the CDR3 reads TGTGCCAGTAGTCTAACCAGGGGTGACGAGCAGTACTTC.

The V and J genes are TRBV6-7 and TRBJ2-7; D is possibly TRBD2 (5 bases). TRBV6-7 is labeled an ORF, and its function is uncertain. The V end was cut by 0 bases, the J end by 5 bases, with 8 bases between. This CDR3 has 13 amino acids. CDR3 region: CASSYSVGDEQYF. CDR3 DNA sequence: TGTGCCAGCAGTTACTCTGTCGGGGACGAGCAGTACTTC.

The chain joins TRBV10-3 to TRBJ1-1, with 9 nucleotides matching TRBD1. V dropped 5 bases and J dropped 7; count of bases not matched to a gene: 14. Germline CDR1 is ENHRY and CDR2 is SYGVKD. The CDR3 loop spans 16 amino acids. CDR3 residues: CAISLGQGGGEGEAFF. CDR3 nucleotides: TGTGCCATCAGTTTGGGACAGGGAGGGGGCGAAGGTGAAGCTTTCTTT.

The J gene is TRBJ2-7, the V gene TRBV3-1 (or the pseudogene TRBV3-2); 7 nucleotides agree with TRBD2. Germline CDR1 is LGHDT and CDR2 is YNNKEL (reference sequence). J lost 3 bases, V lost 1 base, and 12 bases had no gene match. The CDR3 consists of 17 residues. CDR3 protein: CASSQAARSGGSYEQYF. The CDR3 region has the DNA TGTGCCAGCAGCCAAGCTGCTCGATCGGGGGGTAGCTACGAGCAGTACTTC.

This chain connects TRBV2 to TRBJ1-5, with D unclear. CDR1 is SNHLY and CDR2 is FYNNEI in the germline V gene. The CDR3 length is 11 residues. V gave up 6 bases and J gave up 6 bases, with 6 bases separating them. The CDR3 is CASRAGQPQHF. The DNA for the CDR3 is TGTGCCAGCAGAGCAGGTCAGCCCCAGCATTTT.

This clone was found a few times. The sample contains more than one DNA sequence encoding this CDR3. The CDR3 is CASSPGQGPGNTIYF. The CDR3 nucleotides are TGTGCCAGCAGCCCAGGACAGGGGCCTGGAAACACCATATATTTT. The chain has TRBV11-3 and TRBJ1-3; 9 bases are a match to TRBD1. Germline V lookup: CDR1 SGHNT, CDR2 YENEEA. The CDR3 is made up of 15 amino acids. Losses at the gene ends were 5 bases for V and 2 bases for J; bases not matched to a gene: 4.

This rearrangement joins TRBV7-3 to TRBJ2-1; 12 positions match TRBD2. Germline CDR1 reads SGHTA; CDR2 reads FQGTGA. The CDR3 spans 15 residues. V was pared by 3 bases and J by 7 bases, with 4 bases of the junction left unmatched. CDR3 loop: CASSFSSGGDNEQFF. The CDR3 DNA reads as TGTGCCAGCAGCTTTTCTAGCGGGGGGGATAATGAGCAGTTCTTC.

The chain joins TRBV11-3 to TRBJ2-5, with 9 bases lining up with TRBD1. The V segment lost 5 bases and the J segment 5 bases; nucleotides outside the gene matches: 6. The CDR3 contains 14 residues. Germline-derived CDR1 and CDR2 are SGHNT and YENEEA. The CDR3 DNA reads TGTGCCAGCAGCCGCGGGACAGGGCGGGAGACCCAGTACTTC. It translates to CASSRGTGRETQYF.

V and J are TRBV5-5 and TRBJ1-1; D is perhaps TRBD1 (5 bases). There are 15 residues in the CDR3. The V end lost 4 bases, the J end lost 2 bases, and 15 bases lay between the germline ends. Germline loops: CDR1 SGHKS, CDR2 YYEKEE (reference sequence). The CDR3 DNA follows: TGTGCCAGCAGCAGAGCTCAGGGACTAAACACTGAAGCTTTCTTT. Its protein is CASSRAQGLNTEAFF.

The genes are TRBV24-1 and TRBJ2-1, with 9 bases lining up with TRBD2. The CDR3 is 17 amino acids. Per germline, CDR1 KGHDR and CDR2 SFDVKD. Trimming took 0 bases from V and 6 from J; bases not matched to a gene: 8. The CDR3 region has the DNA TGTGCCACCAGTGATTTGTTTGTGACTAGCGGCCTCAATGAGCAGTTCTTC. It translates to CATSDLFVTSGLNEQFF.

The chain recombines TRBV29-1 with TRBJ1-1; 7 bases align to TRBD1. Per germline, CDR1 SQVTM and CDR2 ANQGSEA. The V gene end was trimmed by 6 bases and the J gene end by 8 bases; junction bases not matched to a gene: 9. The CDR3 consists of 12 residues. Here the CDR3 reads CSVITGASEAFF. DNA for the CDR3: TGCAGCGTAATAACAGGGGCGAGCGAAGCTTTCTTT.

The chain joins TRBV6-2 or TRBV6-3 to TRBJ2-1; 12 bases align to TRBD2. V was pared by 2 bases and J by 0 bases, with 5 bases of the junction left unmatched. The length of the CDR3 is 18 residues. Looked up from germline, CDR1 is MNHEY and CDR2 is SVGEGT. The CDR3 loop is CASSYGTSGLSSYNEQFF. As DNA, the CDR3 is TGTGCCAGCAGTTACGGGACTAGCGGGCTTAGCTCCTACAATGAGCAGTTCTTC.

The J gene is TRBJ1-5, the V gene TRBV6-4, with D possibly TRBD1 on 5 matching bases. Trimming shortened V by 3 bases and J by 0 bases, and 9 bases separated the two germline ends. This CDR3 contains 15 residues. The germline gives CDR1 MRHNA, CDR2 SNTAGT. In nucleotides, the CDR3 is TGTGCCAGCAGTGAGACAGCCCATAGCAATCAGCCCCAGCATTTT. Translated, it gives CASSETAHSNQPQHF.

This sequence joins TRBV7-9 and TRBJ2-7, with a possible D match to TRBD2 (6 bases). The CDR3 spans 15 residues. The V and J ends lost 6 bases and 6 bases respectively, with 21 bases between them. Germline loops: CDR1 SEHNR, CDR2 FQNEAQ (reference sequence). The CDR3 nucleotides read TGTGCCAGCAGTTTCCAGGCCGGGACTTCCCCCGAGCAGTACTTC. Its translation: CASSFQAGTSPEQYF.

The chain recombines TRBV3-1 (or the pseudogene TRBV3-2) with TRBJ1-2, with TRBD1 as a possible D gene (5 bases). V dropped 1 base and J dropped 4 bases, with 13 bases sitting between them. CDR1 and CDR2 (germline): LGHDT, YNNKEL (reference sequence). The CDR3 is 15 amino acids. The CDR3 loop reads CASSQVSRGSYGYTF. CDR3 bases: TGTGCCAGCAGCCAAGTTTCAAGGGGCAGCTATGGCTACACCTTC.

The chain carries TRBV18 and TRBJ2-3; TRBD1 might be the D (5 bases). This CDR3 is built from 14 residues. With 1 base removed from V and 2 bases from J, the gap between germline ends came to 7 bases. The V gene's germline CDR1 is KGHSH and CDR2 LQKENI. The CDR3 DNA reads TGTGCCAGCTCACCACTGGACACCACAGATACGCAGTATTTT. Its translation: CASSPLDTTDTQYF.

J is TRBJ2-7 and V is TRBV27; perhaps TRBD2 as D (7 bases). With 0 bases removed from V and 4 bases from J, the gap between germline ends came to 13 bases. The CDR3 is 15 amino acids. CDR1 is MNHEY and CDR2 is SMNVEV in the germline V gene (reference sequence). The CDR3: CASSLSGGQGYEQYF. In DNA, the CDR3 is TGTGCCAGCAGTTTATCGGGGGGGCAAGGGTACGAGCAGTACTTC.

This clone is a singleton in its sample. CDR3 DNA: TGTGCCAGCAGTGAAAGCCCGACCGGGTATACGCAGTATTTT. Protein sequence: CASSESPTGYTQYF. V gene TRBV2 combines with J gene TRBJ2-3; D is unresolved. V was pared by 2 bases and J by 7 bases, with 13 bases between. CDR3 length equals 14 residues. CDR1 and CDR2 from the germline V gene are SNHLY and FYNNEI.

The chain combines TRBV19 with TRBJ1-2; D is perhaps TRBD1 (6 bases). This CDR3 is built from 18 residues. Germline CDR1 reads LNHDA; CDR2 reads SQIVND (reference sequence). Trimming removed 3 bases at V and 8 bases at J, with 28 bases between. CDR3 residues: CASSMAGTLNVPRGGYTF. In nucleotides, the CDR3 is TGTGCCAGTAGTATGGCCGGGACACTTAACGTTCCGAGGGGCGGCTACACCTTC.

This clone was seen a few times. The chain carries TRBV5-1 and TRBJ2-2, with TRBD2 identical over 12 bases. Per germline, CDR1 SGHRS and CDR2 YFSETQ. This CDR3 spans 21 amino acids. J gave up 1 base and V 0 bases, and 13 bases lay outside the gene matches. CDR3 sequence reads: CASSLESGLAGRVMNTGELFF. CDR3 nucleotides: TGCGCCAGCAGCTTGGAATCTGGACTAGCGGGGCGGGTGATGAACACCGGGGAGCTGTTTTTT.

The chain couples TRBV2 to TRBJ2-7; possibly TRBD1 for D (5 bases). Germline loops: CDR1 SNHLY, CDR2 FYNNEI. CDR3 length: 15 residues. Trimming stripped 1 base from V and 0 bases from J, with 10 bases between. The CDR3 spells CASSEEGAASYEQYF. The CDR3 nucleotides are TGTGCCAGCAGTGAAGAAGGGGCCGCCTCCTACGAGCAGTACTTC.

This rearrangement joins TRBV13 to TRBJ2-1, with TRBD2 matching 10 bases. With 3 bases clipped from V and 12 bases from J, the junction kept 11 bases outside the gene matches. The CDR3 totals 15 residues. Germline values: CDR1 PRHDT, CDR2 FYEKMQ (reference sequence). The CDR3 protein is CASSFLEDSGGTQFF. DNA of the CDR3: TGTGCCAGCAGCTTCCTTGAAGATAGCGGGGGGACGCAGTTCTTC.

J is TRBJ1-2 and V is TRBV5-1, with D perhaps matching TRBD1 (5 bases). Germline values: CDR1 SGHRS, CDR2 YFSETQ. The CDR3 covers 15 residues. With 4 bases removed from V and 8 bases from J, the gap between germline ends came to 21 bases. The CDR3 sequence is CASSPDRGRGGGYTF. Here the CDR3 DNA reads TGCGCCAGCAGCCCCGACAGAGGCCGAGGAGGGGGCTACACCTTC.

J is TRBJ2-3 and V is TRBV6-4, with 10 bases that match TRBD1. CDR1 and CDR2 (germline): MRHNA, SNTAGT. V lost 5 bases to trimming and J lost 1 base; unmatched junction nucleotides: 6. The CDR3 contains 16 residues. The CDR3 here is CASSPSGTGGTDTQYF. The DNA of the CDR3 is TGTGCCAGCAGTCCCTCCGGGACAGGGGGCACAGATACGCAGTATTTT.